The entry that follows covers one TCR beta chain sequence. These data belong to a study of cytomegalovirus exposure and HLA in healthy donors. The method was immunoSEQ multiplex PCR; TCRdb's version includes in-frame clones alone and lacks a portion of them. This repertoire shows tens of thousands of clones, 94% found once; its top ten account for 3.2%. The germline gives CDR1 LNHDA, CDR2 SQIVND (reference sequence). Trimming pared 8 bases from V and 1 base from J, leaving 6 bases between. This CDR3 comprises 12 residues. Material: PBMCs. This TCR derives from a woman aged 18 to 35 in good health and CMV-seropositive. The rearrangement links TRBV19 to TRBJ1-5; D gene unclear. The CDR3, as DNA: TGTGCCAGTCCGGGGAGCAATCAGCCCCAGCATTTT. This encodes CASPGSNQPQHF.